Presented here are 24 T cell receptor beta chains from one specimen sequenced in a study of blood T cell repertoires in COVID-19. This table comes from immunoSEQ multiplex PCR, and its TCRdb copy is limited to in-frame clones, with some not included. The data contain a few hundred thousand clones, roughly nine tenths of them seen just once; the ten biggest clones take up 6.2%. Input material: peripheral blood. These receptors were obtained from a man between 60 and 70 years old with acute or convalescent COVID-19.

The count of this clone is one. This chain links TRBV11-3 with TRBJ2-7, with 7 positions matching TRBD1. Germline V gene sequence: CDR1 SGHNT, CDR2 YENEEA. V lost 0 bases to trimming and J lost 3 bases; unmatched junction nucleotides: 5. The CDR3 extends over 15 amino acids. The CDR3 DNA reads TGTGCCAGCAGCTTAGATGAGGCAGGGGGCTACGAGCAGTACTTC. Amino acids: CASSLDEAGGYEQYF.

Concerning this clone: Other DNA variants within this sample encode the same CDR3. V and J are TRBV28 and TRBJ1-1; D perhaps matches TRBD1 (5 bases). V gave up 6 bases and J gave up 1 base, with 9 bases separating them. The CDR3 spans 13 residues. Germline V gene lookup returns CDR1 MDHEN and CDR2 SYDVKM. CDR3 nucleotide sequence: TGTGCCAGCAGAGAGCAGGGGAACACTGAAGCTTTCTTT. Amino acids: CASREQGNTEAFF.

The chain carries TRBV12-3 or TRBV12-4 and TRBJ2-1; 11 positions match TRBD2. The V and J ends lost 6 bases and 16 bases, in that order; junction bases with no gene match: 8. The CDR3 loop spans 12 amino acids. The CDR3 reads CASSPTSGSFFF. The DNA of the CDR3 is TGTGCCAGCAGCCCCACTAGCGGGAGTTTTTTCTTC.

This rearrangement joins TRBV10-2 to TRBJ2-7; D may be TRBD1 (5 bases). The V end lost 6 bases, the J end lost 4 bases, and 13 bases lay between the germline ends. Germline loops: CDR1 WSHSY, CDR2 SAAADI. The CDR3 loop spans 13 amino acids. The CDR3 here is CASRDTQPYEQYF. The CDR3, as DNA: TGCGCCAGCAGGGACACCCAACCTTACGAGCAGTACTTC.

The chain links TRBV6-5 to TRBJ2-7; 11 bases agree with TRBD1. This CDR3 spans 15 amino acids. The germline V gene has CDR1 MNHEY and CDR2 SVGAGI. V trimming: 7 bases; J trimming: 3 bases; junction bases outside the gene matches: 8. The CDR3, as DNA: TGTGCCAGCACCGGGGGTGGGACAGGGGGCTACGAGCAGTACTTC. Translating gives CASTGGGTGGYEQYF.

V gene TRBV19 combines with J gene TRBJ1-6; 12 bases map to TRBD1. Germline V gives CDR1 LNHDA, CDR2 SQIVND (reference sequence). This CDR3 region has 15 residues. J was trimmed by 9 bases and V by 7 bases; bases with no gene match: 7. CDR3 loop: CASTSGTGGRSPLHF. CDR3 in DNA: TGTGCCAGTACCTCCGGGACAGGGGGCCGTTCACCCCTCCACTTT.

This chain links TRBV4-3 with TRBJ2-5; 7 bases match TRBD2. CDR3 length: 16 amino acids. Germline loops: CDR1 LGHNA, CDR2 YSLEER. Trimming removed 3 bases from V and 1 base from J; junction bases left unmatched: 8. The CDR3 protein is CASSQDPGTTQETQYF. CDR3 sequence (DNA): TGCGCCAGCAGCCAGGACCCCGGGACTACCCAAGAGACCCAGTACTTC.

This clone was seen only once. CDR3 sequence: CASSFQQGAHEQYF. In nucleotides, the CDR3 is TGCGCCAGCAGCTTTCAACAGGGGGCCCACGAGCAGTACTTC. This sequence joins TRBV5-1 and TRBJ2-7; 9 bases fit TRBD1. The CDR3 spans 14 residues. V shed 2 bases and J 5 bases; nucleotides not matched to a gene: 5. In germline, CDR1 is SGHRS, CDR2 YFSETQ. The variable domain in full, with the rest retrieved from reference TRBV5-1 and TRBJ2-7, is KAGVTQTPRYLIKTRGQQVTLSCSPISGHRSVSWYQQTPGQGLQFLFEYFSETQRNKGNFPGRFSGRQFSNSRSEMNVSTLELGDSALYLCASSFQQGAHEQYFGPGTRLTVT.

The rearrangement links TRBV5-4 to TRBJ2-1; possible D gene TRBD2, 7 bases. There are 15 residues in the CDR3. V was clipped by 4 bases and J by 10 bases, with 21 bases between them. Germline CDR1 reads SGHNT; CDR2 reads YYREEE (reference sequence). CDR3 coding DNA: TGTGCCAGCAGCCCCCGGGGGGCAGCTGTCGGGGAGCAGTTCTTC. Its translation: CASSPRGAAVGEQFF. Full variable domain (rest looked up from reference TRBV5-4 and TRBJ2-1): ETGVTQSPTHLIKTRGQQVTLRCSSQSGHNTVSWYQQALGQGPQFIFQYYREEENGRGNFPPRFSGLQFPNYSSELNVNALELDDSALYLCASSPRGAAVGEQFFGPGTRLTVL.

The chain couples TRBV30 to TRBJ1-2; TRBD1 matches at 9 bases. V trimming: 5 bases; J trimming: 8 bases; junction bases outside the gene matches: 15. Germline V gene sequence: CDR1 GTSNPN, CDR2 SVGIG (reference sequence). This CDR3 comprises 15 residues. The CDR3 loop is CAWGGQGYLMEGYTF. For the CDR3, the DNA is TGTGCCTGGGGGGGACAGGGATATCTAATGGAGGGCTACACCTTC.

The chain employs TRBV21-1 and TRBJ1-2. TRBV21-1 is a documented pseudogene. The CDR3 covers 15 residues. CDR3 residues: CASSKDALFNYGYTF. CDR3 sequence (DNA): TGTGCCAGCAGCAAAGATGCCCTATTTAACTATGGCTACACCTTC.

The chain has TRBV7-2 and TRBJ2-2; the match to TRBD1 covers 8 bases. Unmatched junction bases numbered 10, after V lost 3 bases and J lost 4 bases. The germline V gene encodes CDR1 SGHTA and CDR2 FQGNSA. This CDR3 comprises 17 residues. The chain's CDR3 is CASSLRTGFSSTGELFF. The CDR3 coding sequence is TGTGCCAGCAGCTTGAGGACAGGGTTTTCGTCCACCGGGGAGCTGTTTTTT.

V is TRBV30 and J is TRBJ1-5; no clear D. Deletions cut 5 bases from V and 3 bases from J, with 8 bases between. Germline-derived CDR1 and CDR2 are GTSNPN and SVGIG (reference sequence). The CDR3 extends over 12 amino acids. The CDR3 DNA follows: TGTGCCTGGGCGAGGGCCAATCAGCCCCAGCATTTT. Amino acids: CAWARANQPQHF.

The chain is built from TRBV28 and TRBJ1-2, with TRBD1 as a possible D gene (5 bases). The CDR3 is 16 residues long. Trimming took 7 bases from V and 5 from J, leaving 23 bases between them. Germline-derived CDR1 and CDR2 are MDHEN and SYDVKM. CDR3: CASTPGGNFIFYGYTF. The CDR3 region has the DNA TGTGCCAGCACCCCCGGGGGGAATTTCATTTTTTATGGCTACACCTTC.

In DNA form, the CDR3 reads TGTGCCAGCAGCCAATCGGCAGGGTCTTGGGCTGAAGCTTTCTTT. This sequence encodes CASSQSAGSWAEAFF. The chain joins TRBV16 to TRBJ1-1; possibly TRBD1 for D (5 bases). The CDR3 length is 15 residues. Per the germline V gene, CDR1 is KGHSY and CDR2 is FQNENV. V lost 0 bases and J lost 6, with 14 bases in between.

This rearrangement joins TRBV9 to TRBJ2-7; the D gene is possibly TRBD2 (7 bases). CDR1 and CDR2 (germline): SGDLS, YYNGEE. This CDR3 spans 15 amino acids. V lost 0 bases and J 1 base, leaving 11 bases between the germline ends. DNA for the CDR3: TGTGCCAGCAGCGTAGGTAGGGGGGGATCCTACGAGCAGTACTTC. Encoded protein: CASSVGRGGSYEQYF.

This clone was found many times. The V and J genes are TRBV5-5 and TRBJ1-1, with a tentative D call TRBD1 (5 bases). The V gene's germline CDR1 is SGHKS and CDR2 YYEKEE (reference sequence). The germline V and J ends were trimmed by 3 bases and 4 bases, with 19 bases remaining between them. The CDR3 length is 16 residues. The CDR3 loop is CASSYTQGGIGTEAFF. The CDR3 nucleotides read TGTGCCAGCAGCTACACCCAGGGCGGGATCGGCACTGAAGCTTTCTTT.

This clone was seen a few times. This chain connects TRBV19 to TRBJ1-2, with 12 bases that match TRBD1. The length of the CDR3 is 17 residues. The junction had 11 bases not matched to a gene; V was cut back by 7 bases and J by 2 bases. CDR1 is LNHDA, CDR2 SQIVND, per germline (reference sequence). The CDR3 DNA follows: TGTGCCAGTACCCCGGGACAGGGGGCACGGGAAAACTATGGCTACACCTTC. Residues: CASTPGQGARENYGYTF. The complete variable domain, with remaining parts taken from reference TRBV19 and TRBJ1-2, reads DGGITQSPKYLFRKEGQNVTLSCEQNLNHDAMYWYRQDPGQGLRLIYYSQIVNDFQKGDIAEGYSVSREKKESFPLTVTSAQKNPTAFYLCASTPGQGARENYGYTFGSGTRLTVV.

This chain connects TRBV6-5 to TRBJ2-2, with D possibly TRBD2 on 6 matching bases. The V and J ends lost 6 bases and 5 bases respectively, with 16 bases between them. Per germline, CDR1 MNHEY and CDR2 SVGAGI. The CDR3 is 15 amino acids. CDR3 loop: CASRQRGGLTGELFF. For the CDR3, the DNA is TGTGCCAGCAGGCAGCGAGGAGGGCTAACCGGGGAGCTGTTTTTT.

Of note for this clone: The junction differs from germline at one of its ends, possibly a read error. The chain has TRBV7-7 and TRBJ2-1, with D unclear. The CDR3 is made up of 13 amino acids. Germline values: CDR1 SSHAT, CDR2 FNYEAQ (reference sequence). The CDR3 region has the DNA TGTGCTAGCAGCTTTGGCCCGCGGAATGAGCAGTTCTTC. Amino acid sequence: CASSFGPRNEQFF. Supplemented by reference TRBV7-7 and TRBJ2-1, the full variable domain reads GAGVSQSPRYKVTKRGQDVTLRCDPISSHATLYWYQQALGQGPEFLTYFNYEAQPDKSGLPSDRFSAERPEGSISTLTIQRTEQRDSAMYRCASSFGPRNEQFFGPGTRLTVL.

The V and J genes are TRBV27 and TRBJ2-1; 8 bases are shared with TRBD2. Trimming at V came to 0 bases and at J to 1 base, leaving 8 bases not matched to a gene. In germline, CDR1 is MNHEY, CDR2 SMNVEV (reference sequence). This CDR3 region has 18 residues. DNA for the CDR3: TGTGCCAGCAGTTTATCGCCACTAGCGGATTTTTCCTACAATGAGCAGTTCTTC. It is translated as CASSLSPLADFSYNEQFF.

This clone was seen more than once but under ten times. This CDR3 is CAWSYTRGFGANVLTF. In DNA, the CDR3 is TGTGCCTGGAGTTACACGAGGGGGTTTGGGGCCAACGTCCTGACTTTC. V gene TRBV30 combines with J gene TRBJ2-6, with D maybe TRBD1 (6 bases). Germline assignment: CDR1 GTSNPN and CDR2 SVGIG (reference sequence). CDR3 length: 16 amino acids. V was shortened by 2 bases and J by 3 bases, with 14 bases between the two germline ends.

This chain joins TRBV10-3 and TRBJ2-3; 12 bases line up with TRBD2. The CDR3 consists of 14 residues. The junction had 5 bases not matched to a gene; V was cut back by 11 bases and J by 2 bases. CDR1 and CDR2 (germline): ENHRY, SYGVKD. The CDR3 protein is CAARLAGDTDTQYF. Written as DNA, the CDR3 is TGTGCCGCGCGACTAGCGGGAGACACAGATACGCAGTATTTT.

CDR3 in amino acids: CASSWGLAYEQYF. The CDR3 DNA reads as TGTGCCAGCAGTTGGGGACTAGCCTACGAGCAGTACTTC. V is TRBV12-3 or TRBV12-4 and J is TRBJ2-7; 8 nucleotides line up with TRBD2. The CDR3 is 13 residues long. The junction had 1 base not matched to a gene; V was cut back by 4 bases and J by 2 bases.